Below are 18 T cell receptor beta chains sequenced from a single sample in a study of OX40 agonist ivuxolimab in advanced cancers. Some clones are missing from TCRdb's copy, which holds only in-frame ones; the method was immunoSEQ multiplex PCR. Of 60,000 to 70,000 clones listed, around 83% are singletons. The source was CD4+ or CD8+ T cells sorted from blood, collected in a trial of the OX40 agonist ivuxolimab. The receptors here all came from an adult with an advanced solid tumor such as melanoma, head and neck, liver or kidney cancer.

This clone was seen a handful of times. The J gene is TRBJ2-1, the V gene TRBV29-1, with TRBD2 matching 7 bases. V gave up 1 base and J gave up 7 bases; unmatched junction bases: 4. From germline, CDR1 is SQVTM and CDR2 ANQGSEA. The CDR3 loop spans 13 amino acids. The CDR3 DNA is TGCAGCGTTGAAGGGATCGGGGGGAATGAGCAGTTCTTC. Translated, it gives CSVEGIGGNEQFF.

The gene calls are TRBV7-3 and TRBJ2-1; tentative D call: TRBD2 (5 bases). This CDR3 is built from 13 residues. Trimming shortened V by 1 base and J by 12 bases, and 13 bases separated the two germline ends. The germline gives CDR1 SGHTA, CDR2 FQGTGA. This chain's CDR3 is CASSLNRESLQFF. The CDR3 DNA is TGTGCCAGCAGCTTAAACCGGGAAAGTTTGCAGTTCTTC.

The chain combines TRBV7-2 with TRBJ1-3, with TRBD1 matching over 7 bases. Germline V gene sequence: CDR1 SGHTA, CDR2 FQGNSA. V lost 8 bases to trimming and J lost 0 bases; unmatched junction nucleotides: 16. The CDR3 covers 18 residues. The CDR3 DNA is TGTGCCAGCGGTGGGATTCAGGGGGGGTTTTTCTCTGGAAACACCATATATTTT. Translating gives CASGGIQGGFFSGNTIYF.

This clone was detected only a few times. The J gene is TRBJ2-3, the V gene TRBV27; possible D gene TRBD2, 5 bases. Trimming took off 0 bases at V and 4 bases at J, with 11 bases between the two ends. The CDR3 is 15 amino acids. Germline V CDR1 and CDR2: MNHEY, SMNVEV (reference sequence). CDR3 coding DNA: TGTGCCAGCAGTTTATCCATACTAGGAGCAGATACGCAGTATTTT. Encoded protein: CASSLSILGADTQYF.

The chain is built from TRBV18 and TRBJ2-7, with D possibly being TRBD2 (6 bases). The CDR3 has 14 amino acids. Germline V CDR1 and CDR2: KGHSH, LQKENI. Deletions cut 6 bases from V and 6 bases from J, with 18 bases between. The CDR3 spells CASSVRERGSEQYF. The CDR3 DNA reads TGTGCCAGCTCGGTTCGGGAGCGTGGGTCCGAGCAGTACTTC.

The chain recombines TRBV29-1 with TRBJ2-3, with TRBD2 identical over 12 bases. The germline V gene encodes CDR1 SQVTM and CDR2 ANQGSEA. The CDR3 totals 16 residues. J lost 0 bases, V lost 0 bases, and 1 base had no gene match. The CDR3 spells CSVEDLAGGSTDTQYF. CDR3 bases: TGCAGCGTTGAAGATCTAGCGGGAGGGAGCACAGATACGCAGTATTTT.

The chain joins TRBV7-6 to TRBJ2-3; D is perhaps TRBD1 (5 bases). The CDR3 has 14 residues. V gave up 3 bases and J gave up 3 bases, with 10 bases separating them. CDR1 and CDR2 from the germline V gene are SGHVS and FNYEAQ. CDR3 bases: TGTGCCAGCAGCTTTCAGGGTGGAACAGATACGCAGTATTTT. This sequence encodes CASSFQGGTDTQYF. Full variable domain (outside the CDR3, taken from reference TRBV7-6 and TRBJ2-3): GAGVSQSPRYKVTKRGQDVALRCDPISGHVSLYWYRQALGQGPEFLTYFNYEAQQDKSGLPNDRFSAERPEGSISTLTIQRTEQRDSAMYRCASSFQGGTDTQYFGPGTRLTVL.

The chain carries TRBV19 and TRBJ2-5; D is perhaps TRBD2 (6 bases). Germline CDR1 LNHDA, CDR2 SQIVND (reference sequence). Trimming took off 4 bases at V and 2 bases at J, with 23 bases between the two ends. This CDR3 is built from 18 residues. CDR3 bases: TGTGCCAGTAGTACTAGACCCGGGGGTAGCGGACCTCAAGAGACCCAGTACTTC. Encoded protein: CASSTRPGGSGPQETQYF. Full variable domain (missing parts from reference TRBV19 and TRBJ2-5): DGGITQSPKYLFRKEGQNVTLSCEQNLNHDAMYWYRQDPGQGLRLIYYSQIVNDFQKGDIAEGYSVSREKKESFPLTVTSAQKNPTAFYLCASSTRPGGSGPQETQYFGPGTRLLVL.

This chain connects TRBV21-1 to TRBJ2-1; no DNA check was done on the table's D call, TRBD2. TRBV21-1 is listed as a pseudogene. The CDR3 is 16 residues long. The CDR3 DNA is TGTGCCAGCAGCAAATCCGCGGGAGTTATTTTCGGTGAGCAGTTCTTC. As protein: CASSKSAGVIFGEQFF.

The rearrangement links TRBV2 to TRBJ1-5, with D tentatively TRBD1 (5 bases). Trimming took 1 base from V and 8 from J, leaving 18 bases between them. Germline V gene data show CDR1 as SNHLY and CDR2 as FYNNEI. This CDR3 has 16 amino acids. The CDR3 DNA follows: TGTGCCAGCAGTGAAGGAAGCTTGGGGCTCGGGGAGCCCCAGCATTTT. It yields the protein CASSEGSLGLGEPQHF.

The rearrangement uses TRBV15 and TRBJ1-3; 8 nucleotides agree with TRBD1. With 8 bases clipped from V and 3 bases from J, the junction kept 3 bases outside the gene matches. Germline loops: CDR1 LNHNV, CDR2 YYDKDF (reference sequence). This CDR3 comprises 13 residues. For the CDR3, the DNA is TGTGCCACCGGTGGACAGGGTGGAAACACCATATATTTT. Translation gives CATGGQGGNTIYF.

This clone is a singleton in its sample. CDR3 coding DNA: TGTGCCAGCAGCTCACCCGGACTGCGCAATGAGCAGTTCTTC. It translates to CASSSPGLRNEQFF. The chain uses TRBV7-2 and TRBJ2-1, with D perhaps TRBD2 (5 bases). Germline V gene lookup returns CDR1 SGHTA and CDR2 FQGNSA. Trimming cost V 4 bases and J 6 bases, with 13 bases left between them. The CDR3 length is 14 residues.

The chain employs TRBV6-6 and TRBJ1-5; 7 nucleotides line up with TRBD1. The ends lost 10 bases at V and 5 bases at J; junction bases unmatched: 8. There are 13 residues in the CDR3. CDR1 and CDR2 from the germline V gene are MNHNY and SVGAGI (reference sequence). CDR3 coding DNA: TGTGCCACCCGGGACAGTTCTTATCAGCCCCAGCATTTT. This codes for CATRDSSYQPQHF.

The V gene is TRBV7-6, the J gene TRBJ2-5; D may be TRBD1 (5 bases). The CDR3 runs 13 residues. Germline V lookup: CDR1 SGHVS, CDR2 FNYEAQ. Between the trimmed V and J ends, which lost 5 bases and 0 bases, there was a span of 7 bases. The CDR3 protein is CASSRTYQETQYF. As DNA, the CDR3 is TGTGCCAGCAGCCGGACATACCAAGAGACCCAGTACTTC.

The gene calls are TRBV10-3 and TRBJ2-1; 16 nucleotides line up with TRBD2. The CDR3 loop spans 14 amino acids. Trimming at V came to 7 bases and at J to 9 bases, leaving 3 bases not matched to a gene. Per germline, CDR1 ENHRY and CDR2 SYGVKD. CDR3 nucleotides: TGTGCCATCACCGGGACTAGCGGGAGGGGTGAGCAGTTCTTC. It codes for CAITGTSGRGEQFF.

V and J are TRBV29-1 and TRBJ2-3; the D call may be TRBD1 or TRBD2 (6 bases each). Looked up from germline, CDR1 is SQVTM and CDR2 is ANQGSEA. The V and J ends lost 8 bases and 5 bases respectively, with 17 bases between them. The CDR3 runs 13 residues. Here the CDR3 reads CSYSEGGGDTQYF. As DNA, the CDR3 is TGCAGCTACAGCGAGGGGGGCGGAGATACGCAGTATTTT.

This clone was detected only once. The chain recombines TRBV29-1 with TRBJ1-2; D unresolved. The germline V gene encodes CDR1 SQVTM and CDR2 ANQGSEA. The V and J ends lost 6 bases and 2 bases respectively, with 13 bases between them. The CDR3 consists of 13 residues. As DNA, the CDR3 is TGCAGCGTAGATCTCGGCGGCAACTATGGCTACACCTTC. It encodes CSVDLGGNYGYTF.

This chain connects TRBV10-3 to TRBJ2-6, with D perhaps assigned TRBD1 or TRBD2 (5 bases each). This CDR3 region has 17 residues. The V and J ends lost 0 bases and 1 base respectively, with 10 bases between them. Germline V gives CDR1 ENHRY, CDR2 SYGVKD. CDR3 coding DNA: TGTGCCATCAGTGAGTCGATGGGGGATTCTGGGGCCAACGTCCTGACTTTC. Encoded protein: CAISESMGDSGANVLTF.